This is a list of T cell receptor beta chains from one sample in a study of T-cell reconstitution after alpha-beta-depleted transplantation in children. TCRdb itself ran the PCR reads through MiXCR, one entry per CDR3 protein. Among 500,000 to 650,000 distinct CDR3 sequences, over 9.5% were seen once, and the ten largest hold 12% to 15%. The sequenced sample was PBMCs, mostly from graft donor cells, obtained 180 days after TCRalphabeta/CD19-depleted stem cell transplant. Receptors were obtained from a female patient aged 2-10 years who had a stem cell transplant for aplastic anemia, so the T cells may come from the graft donor. Both conserved end residues are part of each CDR3. A D gene is named only where the DNA matches it firmly. Some rows have no size entry. The others give once, few or many, or a class for an expanded clone.

j_call clone_size d_call v_call cdr3_aa cdr3_nt
TRBJ2-3 few TRBD2 TRBV29-1 CSVDGTSGRTDTQYF TGCAGCGTCGACGGGACTAGCGGGAGAACAGATACGCAGTATTTT
TRBJ2-5 many . TRBV6-2/TRBV6-3 CASSHGDTYQETQYF TGTGCCAGCAGTCACGGGGACACCTACCAAGAGACCCAGTACTTC
TRBJ1-1 few TRBD1 TRBV14 CASSPGQGVLTEAFF TGTGCCAGCAGCCCCGGACAGGGGGTCTTGACTGAAGCTTTCTTT
TRBJ2-2 many . TRBV5-1 CASTLTTGANTGELFF TGCGCCAGCACCTTAACGACAGGCGCGAACACCGGGGAGCTGTTTTTT
TRBJ1-4 few TRBD1 TRBV29-1 CSGQGAPNEKLFF TGCAGCGGGCAGGGGGCTCCTAATGAAAAACTGTTTTTT
TRBJ1-3 many . TRBV7-2 CASSFGGSQFSGNTIYF TGTGCCAGCAGCTTTGGGGGGAGTCAATTCTCTGGAAACACCATATATTTT
TRBJ2-7 few . TRBV28 CASRLLGGEQYF TGTGCCAGCAGACTACTAGGAGGCGAGCAGTACTTC
TRBJ2-3 . . TRBV7-2 CASSLAHRGARRTDTQYF TGTGCCAGCAGCTTAGCCCACAGAGGGGCGCGCCGCACAGATACGCAGTATTTT
TRBJ2-5 . . TRBV7-2 CASSARGPGHPQETQYF TGTGCCAGCAGCGCCCGAGGCCCGGGACACCCCCAAGAGACCCAGTACTTC
TRBJ2-3 few TRBD2 TRBV15 CATSRDSGRGADTQYF TGTGCCACCAGCAGAGATAGCGGGAGAGGGGCAGATACGCAGTATTTT
TRBJ1-1 few . TRBV13 CASSMEGLYRDTEAFF TGTGCCAGCAGCATGGAGGGACTTTACCGTGACACTGAAGCTTTCTTT
TRBJ1-2 . . TRBV28 CASSLRPRTQSYGYTF TGTGCCAGCAGTTTAAGACCCCGGACACAATCCTATGGCTACACCTTC
TRBJ1-1 few . TRBV14 CASSRAWTNIPMNTEAFF TGTGCCAGCAGTCGGGCTTGGACGAATATCCCCATGAACACTGAAGCTTTCTTT
TRBJ2-6 . . TRBV29-1 CSVERVEGANVLTF TGCAGCGTTGAGAGGGTGGAAGGGGCCAACGTCCTGACTTTC
TRBJ1-5 . . TRBV6-1 CASSARVSNQPQHF TGTGCCAGCAGTGCCAGGGTTAGCAATCAGCCCCAGCATTTT
TRBJ2-7 few . TRBV15 CATSRDLGPSSYEQYF TGTGCCACCAGCAGAGATCTGGGGCCGTCCTCCTACGAGCAGTACTTC
TRBJ2-2 few TRBD2 TRBV12-3/TRBV12-4 CASSSGTRITGELFF TGTGCCAGCAGCTCCGGGACTAGGATCACCGGGGAGCTGTTTTTT
TRBJ1-1 few . TRBV4-3 CASSQPSANTEAFF TGCGCCAGCAGCCAACCGAGTGCGAACACTGAAGCTTTCTTT
TRBJ1-2 few . TRBV6-2/TRBV6-3 CASSLRRDGAYGYTF TGTGCCAGCAGTCTCCGACGGGACGGAGCTTATGGCTACACCTTC